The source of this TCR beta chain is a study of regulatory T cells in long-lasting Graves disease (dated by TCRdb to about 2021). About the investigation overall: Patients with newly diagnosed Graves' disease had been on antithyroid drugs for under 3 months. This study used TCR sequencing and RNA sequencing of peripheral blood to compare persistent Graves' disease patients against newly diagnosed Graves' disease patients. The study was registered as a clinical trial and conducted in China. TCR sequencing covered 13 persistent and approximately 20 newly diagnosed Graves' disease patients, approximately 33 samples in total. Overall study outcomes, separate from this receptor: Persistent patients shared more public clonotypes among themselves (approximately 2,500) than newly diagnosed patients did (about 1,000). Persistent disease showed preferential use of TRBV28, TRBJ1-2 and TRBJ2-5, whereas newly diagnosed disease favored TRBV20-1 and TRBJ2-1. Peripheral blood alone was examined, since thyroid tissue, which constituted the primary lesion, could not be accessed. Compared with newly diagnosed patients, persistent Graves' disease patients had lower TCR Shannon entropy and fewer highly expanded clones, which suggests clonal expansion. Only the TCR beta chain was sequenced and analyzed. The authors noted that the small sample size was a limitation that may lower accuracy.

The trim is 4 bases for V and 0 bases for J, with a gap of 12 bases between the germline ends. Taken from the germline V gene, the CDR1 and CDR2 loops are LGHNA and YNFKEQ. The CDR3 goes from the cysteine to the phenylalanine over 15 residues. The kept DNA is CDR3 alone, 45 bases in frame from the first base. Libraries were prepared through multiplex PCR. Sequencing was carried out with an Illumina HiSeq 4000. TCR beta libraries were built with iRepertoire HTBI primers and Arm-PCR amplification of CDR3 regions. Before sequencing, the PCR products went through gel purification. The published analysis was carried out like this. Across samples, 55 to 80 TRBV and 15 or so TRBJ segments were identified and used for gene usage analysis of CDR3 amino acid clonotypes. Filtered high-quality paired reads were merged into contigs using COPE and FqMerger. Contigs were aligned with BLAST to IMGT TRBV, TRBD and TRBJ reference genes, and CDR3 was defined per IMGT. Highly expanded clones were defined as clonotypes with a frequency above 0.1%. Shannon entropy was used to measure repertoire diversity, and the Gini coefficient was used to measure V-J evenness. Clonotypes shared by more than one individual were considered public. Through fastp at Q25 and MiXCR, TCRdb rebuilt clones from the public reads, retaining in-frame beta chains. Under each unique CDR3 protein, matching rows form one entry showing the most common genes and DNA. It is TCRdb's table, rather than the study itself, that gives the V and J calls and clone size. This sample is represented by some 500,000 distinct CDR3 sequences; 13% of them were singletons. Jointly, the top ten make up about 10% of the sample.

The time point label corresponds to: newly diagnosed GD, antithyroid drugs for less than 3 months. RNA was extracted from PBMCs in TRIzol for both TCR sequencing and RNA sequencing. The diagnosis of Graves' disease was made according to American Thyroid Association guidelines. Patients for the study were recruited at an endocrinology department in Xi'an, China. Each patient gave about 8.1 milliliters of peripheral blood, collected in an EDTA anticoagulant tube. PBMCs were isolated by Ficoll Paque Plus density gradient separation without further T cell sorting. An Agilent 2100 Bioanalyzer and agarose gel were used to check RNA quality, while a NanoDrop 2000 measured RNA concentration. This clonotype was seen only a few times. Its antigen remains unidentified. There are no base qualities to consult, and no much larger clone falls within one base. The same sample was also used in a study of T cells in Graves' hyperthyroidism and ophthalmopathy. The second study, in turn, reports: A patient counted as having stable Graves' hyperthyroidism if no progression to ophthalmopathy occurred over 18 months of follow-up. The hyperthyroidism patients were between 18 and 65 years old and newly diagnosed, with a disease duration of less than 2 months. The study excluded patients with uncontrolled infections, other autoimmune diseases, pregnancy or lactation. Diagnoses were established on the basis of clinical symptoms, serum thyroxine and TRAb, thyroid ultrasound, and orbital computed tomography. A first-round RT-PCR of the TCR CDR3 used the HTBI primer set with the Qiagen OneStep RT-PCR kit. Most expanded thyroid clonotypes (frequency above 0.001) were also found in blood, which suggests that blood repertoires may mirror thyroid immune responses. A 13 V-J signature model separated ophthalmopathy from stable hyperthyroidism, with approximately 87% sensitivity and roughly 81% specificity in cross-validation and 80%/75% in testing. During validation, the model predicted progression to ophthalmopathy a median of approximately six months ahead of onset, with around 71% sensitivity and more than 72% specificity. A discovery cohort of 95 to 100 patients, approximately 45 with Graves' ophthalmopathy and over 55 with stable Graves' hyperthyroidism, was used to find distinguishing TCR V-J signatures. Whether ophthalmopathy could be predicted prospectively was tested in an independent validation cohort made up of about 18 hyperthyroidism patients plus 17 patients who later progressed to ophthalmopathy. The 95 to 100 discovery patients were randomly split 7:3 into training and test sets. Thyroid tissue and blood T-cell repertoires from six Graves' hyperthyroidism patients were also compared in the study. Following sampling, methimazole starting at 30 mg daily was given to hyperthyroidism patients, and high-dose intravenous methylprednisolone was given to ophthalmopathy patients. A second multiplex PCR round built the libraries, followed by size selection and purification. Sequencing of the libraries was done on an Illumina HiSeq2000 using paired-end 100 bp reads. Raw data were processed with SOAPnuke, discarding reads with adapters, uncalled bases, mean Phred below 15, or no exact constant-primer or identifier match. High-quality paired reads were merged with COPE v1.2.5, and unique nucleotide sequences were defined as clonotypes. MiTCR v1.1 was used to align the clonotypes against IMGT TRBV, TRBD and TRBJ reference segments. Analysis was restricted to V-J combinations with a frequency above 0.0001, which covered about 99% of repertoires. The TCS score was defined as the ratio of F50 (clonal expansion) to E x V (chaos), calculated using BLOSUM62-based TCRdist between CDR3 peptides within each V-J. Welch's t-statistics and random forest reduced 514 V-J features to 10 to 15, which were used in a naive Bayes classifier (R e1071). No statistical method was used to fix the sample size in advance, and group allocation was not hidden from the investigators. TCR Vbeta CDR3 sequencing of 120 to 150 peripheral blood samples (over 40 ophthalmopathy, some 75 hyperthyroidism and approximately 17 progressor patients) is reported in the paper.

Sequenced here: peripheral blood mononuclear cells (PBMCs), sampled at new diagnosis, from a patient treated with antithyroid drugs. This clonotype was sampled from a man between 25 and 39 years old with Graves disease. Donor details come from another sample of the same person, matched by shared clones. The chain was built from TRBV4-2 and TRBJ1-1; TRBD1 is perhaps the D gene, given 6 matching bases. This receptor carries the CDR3 CASSPGVALNTEAFF. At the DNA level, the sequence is TGTGCCAGCAGCCCAGGGGTGGCATTGAACACTGAAGCTTTCTTT.